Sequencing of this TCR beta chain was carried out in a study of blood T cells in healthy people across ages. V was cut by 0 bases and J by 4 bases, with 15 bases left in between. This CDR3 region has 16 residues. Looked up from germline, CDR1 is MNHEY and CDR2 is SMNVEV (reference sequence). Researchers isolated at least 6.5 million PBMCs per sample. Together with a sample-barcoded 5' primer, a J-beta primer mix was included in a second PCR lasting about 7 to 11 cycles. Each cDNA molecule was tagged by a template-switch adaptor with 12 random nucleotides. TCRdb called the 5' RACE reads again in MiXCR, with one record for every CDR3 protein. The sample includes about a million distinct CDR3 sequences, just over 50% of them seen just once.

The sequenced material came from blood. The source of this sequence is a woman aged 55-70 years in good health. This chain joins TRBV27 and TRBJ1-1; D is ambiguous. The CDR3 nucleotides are TGTGCCAGCAGTTTATCTCTCCCGGGTCCGGGCACTGAAGCTTTCTTT. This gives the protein CASSLSLPGPGTEAFF.